These T cell receptor beta chains were read from a single sample in a study of blood T cell repertoires in COVID-19. Assay used: immunoSEQ multiplex PCR; TCRdb lists only in-frame clones, some missing. Here the sample spans 150,000 to 200,000 clones, roughly 80% being singletons. Sequencing was carried out using peripheral blood. These receptor sequences come from a woman older than 75 with acute or convalescent COVID-19. CDR3s include the opening cysteine and the closing phenylalanine or tryptophan. The D gene is left open where the match is weak. Some rows mark clone size as missing; the rest say once, few, many or name a class of expanded clone.

clone_size	v_call	j_call	d_call	cdr3_nt	cdr3_aa
once	TRBV7-2	TRBJ2-3	TRBD2	TGTGCCAGCAGCTTAGCAAGCGGGGGGGCAGATACGCAGTATTTT	CASSLASGGADTQYF
.	TRBV2	TRBJ2-7	.	TGTGCCAGCAGTGTAAACAGGGTAAGAGAGCAGTACTTC	CASSVNRVREQYF
.	TRBV19	TRBJ1-1	.	TGTGCCAGTAGTATTTCTCGGGGGACTGAAGCTTTCTTT	CASSISRGTEAFF
.	TRBV9	TRBJ2-3	TRBD1	TGTGCCAGCAGCAGCAGACAGGGTCCAGATACGCAGTATTTT	CASSSRQGPDTQYF
.	TRBV15	TRBJ1-3	TRBD1	TGTGCCACCAGCAGAGAGGGGACAGGGACAGGAAACACCATATATTTT	CATSREGTGTGNTIYF
.	TRBV7-7	TRBJ2-1	TRBD2	TGTGCTAGCAGCCCTGGACTAGCGGGAATAGATGAGCAGTTCTTC	CASSPGLAGIDEQFF
.	TRBV18	TRBJ1-1	.	TGTGCCAGCTCACCACTCGCTTTAGGTTCAGGAGGGAACACTGAAGCTTTCTTT	CASSPLALGSGGNTEAFF
.	TRBV19	TRBJ1-5	.	TGTGCCAGTAGTTCACAGGTGTATAGCAATCAGCCCCAGCATTTT	CASSSQVYSNQPQHF
few	TRBV6-1	TRBJ1-5	.	TGTGCCAGCAGTGAAGCACAGAATCAGCCCCAGCATTTT	CASSEAQNQPQHF
.	TRBV4-1	TRBJ1-4	TRBD1	TGCGCCAGCAGCCCGACAGGGGGTAATGAAAAACTGTTTTTT	CASSPTGGNEKLFF
.	TRBV29-1	TRBJ2-3	.	TGCAGCGCCGGACAGTACACAGATACGCAGTATTTT	CSAGQYTDTQYF
.	TRBV27	TRBJ1-3	.	TGTGCCAGCAGGCCTGGTACAGGGTTTGGAAACACCATATATTTT	CASRPGTGFGNTIYF
few	TRBV5-4	TRBJ1-1	TRBD1	TGTGCCAGCAGCTGGACAGACAGGGCCACTGAAGCTTTCTTT	CASSWTDRATEAFF
.	TRBV6-5	TRBJ1-1	TRBD1	TGTGCCAGCAGTTACCTGACAGGGGAGGTCACTGAAGCTTTCTTT	CASSYLTGEVTEAFF
.	TRBV7-9	TRBJ1-1	TRBD1	TGTGCCAGCAGCCTTACAGGGGGCAAAAACACTGAAGCTTTCTTT	CASSLTGGKNTEAFF
.	TRBV6-5	TRBJ1-1	TRBD1	TGTGCCAGCAGCCTTCCGGGACAGAGTATACAAGCTTTCTTT	CASSLPGQSIQAFF
.	TRBV2	TRBJ1-5	.	TGTGCCAGCAGTGGACAATATAGCAATCAGCCCCAGCATTTT	CASSGQYSNQPQHF